This TCR beta chain is drawn from a study of shared clonotypes between healthy human individuals. Sequencing was performed with immunoSEQ multiplex PCR; in TCRdb, only in-frame clones are kept and a portion is missing. The data hold roughly 2,000,000 clones, with just under 95% observed a single time. As defined, naive CD8 cells were CD45RO-negative and positively selected for CCR7, with terminally differentiated effector memory CD45RA+ cells excluded. J lost 3 bases, V lost 3 bases, and 5 bases had no gene match. Germline assignment: CDR1 MGHRA and CDR2 YSYEKL. The CDR3 is 15 amino acids. This TCR came from a man between 18 and 29 years old in good health. The chain carries TRBV4-1 and TRBJ1-1; 9 bases agree with TRBD1. The sequencing input was naive CD8+ T cells sorted from blood. The CDR3 bases are TGCGCCAGCAGCCACCCACAGGGGGCAGACACTGAAGCTTTCTTT. It codes for CASSHPQGADTEAFF.